This note documents a single T cell receptor (beta chain) sequence. As originally analysed: The assay estimated nucleated cells by amplifying reference gene primers. The method was immunoSEQ multiplex PCR; TCRdb's version includes in-frame clones alone and lacks a portion of them. V, J and clone size were drawn from that table, and D and trimming were deduced from the DNA. The table includes roughly 190,000 clones, around nine tenths detected once. The entry originates in a study of blood T cell repertoires in COVID-19. Study as a whole: Sites in the United States, Italy and Spain provided acute and convalescent COVID-19 samples. Sources were T cells, B-cell-depleted T cells, or PBMCs; the material itself was cDNA or gDNA.

Sequencing was performed on peripheral blood. The sequence came from a man younger than 45 with acute or convalescent COVID-19.

The CDR3 DNA reads as TGTGCCTCAAAGCCGGGACAGGCGAACACCGGGGAGCTGTTTTTT. Protein sequence: CASKPGQANTGELFF. This chain links TRBV19 with TRBJ2-2; 8 bases agree with TRBD1. CDR1 and CDR2 from the germline V gene are LNHDA and SQIVND (reference sequence). The CDR3 consists of 15 residues. V was clipped by 11 bases and J by 0 bases; unmatched bases: 8.